This TCR beta chain was observed in a study of naive and memory T cell subsets. The library had UMIs added by 3' ligation of an oligonucleotide to TCR cDNA. Cells were not sorted; total RNA input targeted roughly 1 to 1,100 ng. Ligated cDNA underwent four rounds of PCR with nested alpha and beta constant region primers and SP2. TCRdb reanalysed the 5' RACE reads using MiXCR and keeps one entry per CDR3 protein. In the table there are 55,000 to 70,000 distinct CDR3 sequences, 7.2% of which are singletons. This clonotype was seen repeatedly, ten times or more. V lost 4 bases to trimming and J lost 8 bases, with 10 bases between them. The CDR3 is 12 residues long. CDR1 MNHEY and CDR2 SVGEGT come from the germline V gene.

The source of this sequence is a male donor in good health. V usage is TRBV6-2 or TRBV6-3 and J usage is TRBJ2-3; D remains unclear. CDR3 residues: CASSSSPGTQYF. The CDR3 DNA follows: TGTGCCAGCAGTTCGTCCCCTGGTACGCAGTATTTT.